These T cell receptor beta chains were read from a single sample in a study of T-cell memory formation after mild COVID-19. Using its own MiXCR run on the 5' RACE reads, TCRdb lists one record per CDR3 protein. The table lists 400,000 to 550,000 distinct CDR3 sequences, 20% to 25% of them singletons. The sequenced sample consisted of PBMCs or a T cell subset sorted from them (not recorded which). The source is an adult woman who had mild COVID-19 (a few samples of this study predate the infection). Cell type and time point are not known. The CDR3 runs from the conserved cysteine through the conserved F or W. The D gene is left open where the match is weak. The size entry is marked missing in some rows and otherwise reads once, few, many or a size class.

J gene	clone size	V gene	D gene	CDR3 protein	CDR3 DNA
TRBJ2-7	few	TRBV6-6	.	CASSRRARKSDRVYEQYF	TGTGCCAGCAGTCGCCGGGCTAGAAAGTCTGATCGGGTTTACGAGCAGTACTTC
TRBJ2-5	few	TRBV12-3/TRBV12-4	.	CASSGIRGSIVETQYF	TGTGCCAGCAGCGGGATACGGGGTTCGATCGTGGAGACCCAGTACTTC
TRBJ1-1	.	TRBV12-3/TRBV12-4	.	CASSSGPMAFF	TGTGCCAGCAGTTCGGGACCCATGGCTTTCTTT
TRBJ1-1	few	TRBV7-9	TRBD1	CASSLASGGAFF	TGTGCCAGCAGCTTAGCGTCAGGGGGAGCTTTCTTT
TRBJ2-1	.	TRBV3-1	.	CASSQVLWDNEQFF	TGTGCCAGCAGCCAAGTTCTCTGGGACAATGAGCAGTTCTTC
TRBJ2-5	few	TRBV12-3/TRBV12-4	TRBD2	CASRPGLAWAETQYF	TGTGCCAGCAGGCCGGGACTAGCGTGGGCGGAGACCCAGTACTTC
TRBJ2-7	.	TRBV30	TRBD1	CAWSVSGTGDEQYF	TGTGCCTGGAGTGTATCCGGGACAGGGGACGAGCAGTACTTC
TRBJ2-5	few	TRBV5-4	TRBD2	CASSFRLATSGVGETQYF	TGTGCCAGCAGCTTTCGGCTCGCGACTAGCGGGGTTGGAGAGACCCAGTACTTC
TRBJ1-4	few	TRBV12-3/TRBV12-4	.	CASSSPGRAEKLFF	TGTGCCAGCAGTTCCCCGGGCCGGGCGGAAAAACTGTTTTTT
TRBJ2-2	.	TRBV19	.	CASSRLLDTNTGELFF	TGTGCCAGTAGTAGATTACTAGACACGAACACCGGGGAGCTGTTTTTT
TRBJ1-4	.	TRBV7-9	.	CASSQGANEKLFF	TGTGCCAGCAGCCAGGGAGCTAATGAAAAACTGTTTTTT
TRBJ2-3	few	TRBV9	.	CASSGGLSTDTQYF	TGTGCCAGCAGCGGGGGACTGAGCACAGATACGCAGTATTTT
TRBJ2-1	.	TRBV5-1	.	CASSSEKSSYNEQFF	TGCGCCAGCAGCTCAGAGAAGAGCTCCTACAATGAGCAGTTCTTC
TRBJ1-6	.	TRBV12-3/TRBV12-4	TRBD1	CASSLTTGGNSPLHF	TGTGCCAGCAGTTTAACGACAGGGGGAAATTCACCCCTCCACTTT
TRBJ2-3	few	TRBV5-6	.	CASCRGVSVTDTQYF	TGTGCCAGCTGTAGGGGGGTTAGCGTCACAGATACGCAGTATTTT
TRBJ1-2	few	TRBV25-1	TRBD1	CASRSRQGVGFYGYTF	TGTGCCAGCAGGTCCCGACAGGGGGTAGGATTCTATGGCTACACCTTC
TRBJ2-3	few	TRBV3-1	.	CASTGGDTDTQYF	TGTGCCAGCACAGGGGGGGACACAGATACGCAGTATTTT
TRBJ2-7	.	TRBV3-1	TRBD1	CASSQAWTGANEQYF	TGTGCCAGCAGCCAAGCATGGACAGGGGCCAACGAGCAGTACTTC